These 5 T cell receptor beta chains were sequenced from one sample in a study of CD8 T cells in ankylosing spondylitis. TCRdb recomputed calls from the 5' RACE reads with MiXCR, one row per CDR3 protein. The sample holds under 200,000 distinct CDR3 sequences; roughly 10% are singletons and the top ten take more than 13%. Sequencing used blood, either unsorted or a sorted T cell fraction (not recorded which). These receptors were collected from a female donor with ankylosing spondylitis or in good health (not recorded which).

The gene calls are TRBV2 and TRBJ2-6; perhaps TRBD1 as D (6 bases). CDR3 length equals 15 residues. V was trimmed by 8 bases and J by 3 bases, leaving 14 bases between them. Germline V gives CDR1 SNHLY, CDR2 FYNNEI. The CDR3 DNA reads TGTGCCAGCTCCTACTCAGGGGATGGGGCCAACGTCCTGACTTTC. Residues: CASSYSGDGANVLTF.

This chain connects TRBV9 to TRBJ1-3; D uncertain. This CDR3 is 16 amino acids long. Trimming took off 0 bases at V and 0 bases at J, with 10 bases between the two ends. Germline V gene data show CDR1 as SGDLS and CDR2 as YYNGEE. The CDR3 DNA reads TGTGCCAGCAGCGTAGAGGGAAAGGCCTCTGGAAACACCATATATTTT. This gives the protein CASSVEGKASGNTIYF.

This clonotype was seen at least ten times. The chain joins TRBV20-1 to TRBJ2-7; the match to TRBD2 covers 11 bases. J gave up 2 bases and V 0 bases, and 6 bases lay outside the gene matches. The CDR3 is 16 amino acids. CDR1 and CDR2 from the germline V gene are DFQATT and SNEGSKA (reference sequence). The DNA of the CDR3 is TGCAGTGCTAGAGATCGTGGGACTAGCGGCGCCTACGAGCAGTACTTC. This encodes CSARDRGTSGAYEQYF.

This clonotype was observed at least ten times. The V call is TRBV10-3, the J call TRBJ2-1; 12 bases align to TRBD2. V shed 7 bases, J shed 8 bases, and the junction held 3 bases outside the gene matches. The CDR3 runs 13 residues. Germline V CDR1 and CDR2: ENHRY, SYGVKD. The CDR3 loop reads CAIMRLAGDEQFF. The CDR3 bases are TGTGCCATCATGAGACTAGCGGGAGATGAGCAGTTCTTC.

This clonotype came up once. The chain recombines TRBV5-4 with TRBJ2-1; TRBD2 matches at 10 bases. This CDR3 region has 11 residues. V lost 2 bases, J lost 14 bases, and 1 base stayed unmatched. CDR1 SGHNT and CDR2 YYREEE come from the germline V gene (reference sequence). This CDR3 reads CASSFGTSEFF. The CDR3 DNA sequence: TGTGCCAGCAGCTTCGGGACTAGCGAGTTCTTC.